The present T cell receptor beta chain was sequenced within a study of blood T cells in healthy people across ages. A second PCR, run for about 7 to 11 cycles, used a sample-barcoded 5' primer plus a J-beta primer mix. Each CDR3 protein is one row after TCRdb ran MiXCR on the 5' RACE reads. The table lists some 1.7 million distinct CDR3 sequences, 28% of them singletons, with more than 6% in the top ten. The CDR3 is made up of 16 amino acids. Trimming pared 0 bases from V and 9 bases from J, leaving 18 bases between. Sequenced sample: blood. The receptor comes from a woman under 40 in good health. This chain links TRBV12-3 or TRBV12-4 with TRBJ1-5, with D perhaps matching TRBD1 (5 bases). CDR3 sequence reads: CASSLAPGTGRGPQHF. For the CDR3, the DNA is TGTGCCAGCAGTTTAGCTCCCGGGACTGGGAGGGGGCCCCAGCATTTT.